This TCR beta chain was identified in a study of blood T cell repertoires in COVID-19 (dated by TCRdb to between 2020 and 2021). Turning to the overall study: Collaborator samples came from the United States, Italy and Spain and covered acute and convalescent phases of COVID-19. Where HLA class I and class II types were available, the types were taken from metadata supplied by the sample provider, not from assay-based typing. The prospective study material was composed of cDNA or gDNA derived from T cells, B-cell-depleted T cells, or PBMCs. Deeply sampled blood TCRbeta repertoires from subjects exposed to, actively infected with, or recovered from COVID-19 were included in the dataset. Samples were obtained from the ongoing ImmuneRACE study (first 160 participants) and from about 1,300 subjects provided by 6 global collaborators. The repertoires were released in a freely available public database intended as a resource for research on the immune response to SARS-CoV-2. Nearly every sample came with metadata listing a de-identified subject ID, COVID-19 status, age in years and sex. General study outcomes and caveats: The amount of clinical and demographic metadata varied by source and participant and was provided uncurated.

TCRbeta CDR3 regions were amplified from genomic DNA by means of the immunoSEQ Assay, a bias-controlled multiplex PCR. Per the source publication's procedure: Nucleated cell counts per sample were estimated from amplification of reference gene primers within the assay. Sequence reads were collapsed and filtered to measure the absolute abundance of every unique TCRbeta CDR3 rearrangement. For each sample, productive Simpson clonality was calculated as the square root of Simpson's diversity index across productive rearrangements. The table comes from immuneACCESS by way of TCRdb, which keeps in-frame sequences with V and J called. Part of the clones is missing from these tables; in studies checked, under half for an unresolved V gene and the rest for unknown reasons. V and J calls plus clone size are reproduced from that table; the DNA served to infer D and trimming. The sample table shows some 46,000 clones, and roughly 88% are seen once. Around 30% of the sample is taken by the ten largest.

One collaborating source in Seattle enrolled patients during active infection and followed them longitudinally through the course of disease. Each collaborating institution followed its own protocols to collect whole blood in K2EDTA tubes. For TCRbeta analysis, collaborators shipped samples in one of three forms: frozen whole blood, isolated PBMCs, or DNA extracted from either of those sample types. This clone appeared once. The antigen this receptor binds is unknown. The sample holds no much larger clone one base away, and base qualities are not on file. There are 13 amino acids in the CDR3, from cysteine to phenylalanine inclusive. Of all the DNA, just the CDR3 is kept, 39 bases in frame from base 1. V was cut back by 6 bases and J by 7 bases, leaving a gap of 15 bases between them. CDR1 LGHNA and CDR2 YSLEER were looked up in the germline V gene.

The clonotype originates from a woman aged 80 or older with COVID-19, enrolled during active disease. Specimen: peripheral blood. Recombination linked TRBV4-3 to TRBJ1-1; the D segment cannot be called with confidence. The CDR3 region: CASSMVVAGEAFF. The DNA sequence is given as TGCGCCAGCAGTATGGTAGTTGCAGGTGAAGCTTTCTTT.